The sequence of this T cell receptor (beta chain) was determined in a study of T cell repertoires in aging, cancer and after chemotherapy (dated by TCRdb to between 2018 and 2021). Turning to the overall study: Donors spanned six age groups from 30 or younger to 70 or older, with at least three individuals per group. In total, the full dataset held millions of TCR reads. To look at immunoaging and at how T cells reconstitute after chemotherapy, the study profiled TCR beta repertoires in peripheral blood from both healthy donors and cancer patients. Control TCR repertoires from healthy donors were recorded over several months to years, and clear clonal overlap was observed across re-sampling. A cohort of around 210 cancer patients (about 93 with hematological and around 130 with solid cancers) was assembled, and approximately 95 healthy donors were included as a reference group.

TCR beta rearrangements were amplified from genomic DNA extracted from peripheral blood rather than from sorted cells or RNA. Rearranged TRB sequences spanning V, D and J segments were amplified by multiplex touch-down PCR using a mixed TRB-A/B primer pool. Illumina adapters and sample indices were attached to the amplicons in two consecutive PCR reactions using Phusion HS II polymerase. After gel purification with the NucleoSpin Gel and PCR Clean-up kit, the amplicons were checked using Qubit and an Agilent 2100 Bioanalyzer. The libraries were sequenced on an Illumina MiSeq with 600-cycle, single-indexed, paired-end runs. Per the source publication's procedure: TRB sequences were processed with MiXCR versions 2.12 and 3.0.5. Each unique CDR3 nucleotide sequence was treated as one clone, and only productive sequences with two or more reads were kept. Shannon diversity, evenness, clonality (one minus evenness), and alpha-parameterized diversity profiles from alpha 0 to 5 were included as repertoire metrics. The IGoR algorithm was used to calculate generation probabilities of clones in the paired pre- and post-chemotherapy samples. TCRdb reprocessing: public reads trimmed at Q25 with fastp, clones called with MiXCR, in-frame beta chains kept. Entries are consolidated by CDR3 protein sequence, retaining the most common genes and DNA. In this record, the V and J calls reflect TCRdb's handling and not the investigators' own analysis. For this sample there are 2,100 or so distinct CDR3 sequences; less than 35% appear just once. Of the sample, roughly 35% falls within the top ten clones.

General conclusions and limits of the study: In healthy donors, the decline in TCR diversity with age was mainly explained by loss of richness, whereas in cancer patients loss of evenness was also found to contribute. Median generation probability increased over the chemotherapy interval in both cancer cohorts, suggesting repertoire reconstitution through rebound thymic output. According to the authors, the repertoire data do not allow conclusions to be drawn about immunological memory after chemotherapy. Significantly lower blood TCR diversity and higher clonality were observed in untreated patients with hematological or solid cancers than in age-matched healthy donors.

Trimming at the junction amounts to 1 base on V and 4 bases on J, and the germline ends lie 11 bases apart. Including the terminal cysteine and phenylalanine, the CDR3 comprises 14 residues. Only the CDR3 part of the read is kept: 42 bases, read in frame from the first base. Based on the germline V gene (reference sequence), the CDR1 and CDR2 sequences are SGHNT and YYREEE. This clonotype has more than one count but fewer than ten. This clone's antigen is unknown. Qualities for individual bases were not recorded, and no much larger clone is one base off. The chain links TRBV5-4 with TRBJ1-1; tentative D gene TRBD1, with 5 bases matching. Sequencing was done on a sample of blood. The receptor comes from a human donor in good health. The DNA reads TGTGCCAGCAGCTTGATTTTGGGGGGCACTGAAGCTTTCTTT. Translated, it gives CASSLILGGTEAFF.